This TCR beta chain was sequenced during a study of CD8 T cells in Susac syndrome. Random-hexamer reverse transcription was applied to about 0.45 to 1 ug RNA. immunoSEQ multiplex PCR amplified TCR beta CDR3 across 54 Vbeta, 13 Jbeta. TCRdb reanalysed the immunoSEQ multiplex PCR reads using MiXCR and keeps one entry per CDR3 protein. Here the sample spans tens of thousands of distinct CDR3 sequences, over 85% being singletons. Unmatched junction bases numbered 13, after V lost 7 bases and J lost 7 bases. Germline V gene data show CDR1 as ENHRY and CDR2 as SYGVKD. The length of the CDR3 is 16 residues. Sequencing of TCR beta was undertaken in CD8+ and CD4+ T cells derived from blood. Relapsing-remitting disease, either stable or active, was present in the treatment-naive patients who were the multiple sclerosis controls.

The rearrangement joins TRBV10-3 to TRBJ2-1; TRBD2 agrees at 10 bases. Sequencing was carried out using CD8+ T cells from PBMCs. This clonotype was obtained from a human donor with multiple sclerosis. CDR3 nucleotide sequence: TGTGCCATCAATAAGGAGCTAGCGGGAGCGTGGAATGAGCAGTTCTTC. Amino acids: CAINKELAGAWNEQFF.